The present T cell receptor beta chain was sequenced within a study of T cell responses to AZD1222 COVID-19 vaccine. V shed 1 base and J shed 3 bases, with 6 bases lying between them. Germline-derived CDR1 and CDR2 are SGHAT and FQNNGV. This CDR3 has 13 amino acids. Profiled with immunoSEQ multiplex PCR; TCRdb holds only in-frame clones, not every one. The sample lists fewer than 200,000 clones, approximately 92% occurring once. The receptor comes from an adult who received the MenACWY meningococcal vaccine as a control. V is TRBV11-2 and J is TRBJ1-2; D is ambiguous. Specimen: peripheral blood, collected 28 days after the second dose of the MenACWY control vaccine. The CDR3 reads CASSLGGYYGYTF. The CDR3 coding sequence is TGTGCCAGCAGCTTAGGAGGGTACTATGGCTACACCTTC.